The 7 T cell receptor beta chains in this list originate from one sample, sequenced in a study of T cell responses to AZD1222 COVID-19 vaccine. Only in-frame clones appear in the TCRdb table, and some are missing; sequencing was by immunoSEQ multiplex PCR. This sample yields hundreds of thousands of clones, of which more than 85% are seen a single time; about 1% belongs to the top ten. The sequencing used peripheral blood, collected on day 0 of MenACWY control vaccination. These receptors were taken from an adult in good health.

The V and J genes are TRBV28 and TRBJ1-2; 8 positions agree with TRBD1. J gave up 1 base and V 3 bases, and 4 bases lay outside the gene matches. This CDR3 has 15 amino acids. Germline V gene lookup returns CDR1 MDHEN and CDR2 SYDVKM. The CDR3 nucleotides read TGTGCCAGCAGTTTTAGTGGACAGGGTAACTATGGCTACACCTTC. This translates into CASSFSGQGNYGYTF.

CDR3 coding DNA: TGTGCCAGCAGGCCACTCCGGGACAGGGAGGTCACTAATGAAAAACTGTTTTTT. Translating gives CASRPLRDREVTNEKLFF. J is TRBJ1-4 and V is TRBV27; 9 bases are a match to TRBD1. The V and J ends lost 6 bases and 2 bases, in that order; junction bases with no gene match: 13. Germline loops: CDR1 MNHEY, CDR2 SMNVEV (reference sequence). The CDR3 consists of 18 residues.

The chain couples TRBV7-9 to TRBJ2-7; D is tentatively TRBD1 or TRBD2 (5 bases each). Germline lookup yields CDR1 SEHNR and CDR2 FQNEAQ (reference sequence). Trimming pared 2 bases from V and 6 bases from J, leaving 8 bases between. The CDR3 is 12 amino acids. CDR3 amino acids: CASSLRGAEQYF. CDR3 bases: TGTGCCAGCAGCTTAAGAGGGGCCGAGCAGTACTTC.

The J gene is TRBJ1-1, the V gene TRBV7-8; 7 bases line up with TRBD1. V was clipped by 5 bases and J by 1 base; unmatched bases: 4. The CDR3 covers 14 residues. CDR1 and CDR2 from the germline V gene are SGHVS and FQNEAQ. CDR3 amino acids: CASSEDRANTEAFF. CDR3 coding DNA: TGTGCCAGCAGCGAAGACAGGGCGAACACTGAAGCTTTCTTT.

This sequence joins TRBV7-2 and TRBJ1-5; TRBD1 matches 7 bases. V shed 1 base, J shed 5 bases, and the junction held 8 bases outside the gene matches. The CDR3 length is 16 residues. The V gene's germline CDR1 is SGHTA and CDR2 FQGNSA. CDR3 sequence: CASSLGQGGWDQPQHF. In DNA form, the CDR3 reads TGTGCCAGCAGCTTAGGACAGGGAGGGTGGGATCAGCCCCAGCATTTT.

In DNA, the CDR3 is TGTGCCAGCAAAACAGGGTTTAACACTGAAGCTTTCTTT. It translates to CASKTGFNTEAFF. This chain joins TRBV28 and TRBJ1-1; possible D gene TRBD1, 6 bases. Deletions cut 7 bases from V and 2 bases from J, with 11 bases between. Germline loops: CDR1 MDHEN, CDR2 SYDVKM. The CDR3 length is 13 residues.

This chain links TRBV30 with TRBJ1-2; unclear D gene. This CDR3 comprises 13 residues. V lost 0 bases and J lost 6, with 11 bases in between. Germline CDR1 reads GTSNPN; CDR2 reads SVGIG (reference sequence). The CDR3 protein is CAWSVPPRDGYTF. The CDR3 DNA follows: TGTGCCTGGAGTGTACCGCCTCGGGATGGCTACACCTTC. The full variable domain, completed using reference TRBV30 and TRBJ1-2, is SQTIHQWPATLVQPVGSPLSLECTVEGTSNPNLYWYRQAAGRGLQLLFYSVGIGQISSEVPQNLSASRPQDRQFILSSKKLLLSDSGFYLCAWSVPPRDGYTFGSGTRLTVV.